Listed below are T cell receptor beta chains from one sample, sequenced in a study of blood T cell repertoires in COVID-19. Produced via immunoSEQ multiplex PCR; TCRdb's table is partial and in-frame only. The profile covers fewer than 350,000 clones, with around 85% appearing a single time and 2% to 3% taken by the ten largest. The sequenced sample consisted of PBMCs or T cells enriched from blood (not recorded which). All receptors come from a woman aged 50 to 60 who had recovered from COVID-19. The CDR3 runs from the conserved cysteine through the conserved F or W. Each record gives: V gene, J gene, clone size, D gene, CDR3 DNA, CDR3 protein. D genes are given only for firm matches. Some rows have no size entry. The others give once, few or many, or a class for an expanded clone.

V: TRBV11-2; J: TRBJ1-2; size: NA; D: TRBD1; DNA: TGTGCCAGCAGCTCGGGACAGGGGCTTCTCTATGGCTACACCTTC; CDR3: CASSSGQGLLYGYTF
V: TRBV27; J: TRBJ1-6; size: few; D: TRBD1; DNA: TGTGCCAGCAGTTACCGGACAGGGGCTACGAATTCACCCCTCCACTTT; CDR3: CASSYRTGATNSPLHF
V: TRBV19; J: TRBJ1-2; size: NA; D: TRBD1; DNA: TGTGCCAGTAGTATCGACAGGGGCAGGATCGGTGGCTACACCTTC; CDR3: CASSIDRGRIGGYTF
V: TRBV19; J: TRBJ1-5; size: NA; D: TRBD1; DNA: TGTGCCAGTAGTATGGGGACAGGTTGGGTACAGCCCCAGCATTTT; CDR3: CASSMGTGWVQPQHF
V: TRBV7-2; J: TRBJ1-1; size: NA; D: NA; DNA: TGTGCCAGCAGCTTATTTCAGAGGGCCAGGAAACAGGCTTTCTTT; CDR3: CASSLFQRARKQAFF
V: TRBV15; J: TRBJ2-7; size: NA; D: TRBD1; DNA: TGTGCCACCAGCAGAGATCGTGGGGACAGGGTCTACAGCTCCTACGAGCAGTACTTC; CDR3: CATSRDRGDRVYSSYEQYF
V: TRBV27; J: TRBJ1-5; size: NA; D: TRBD1; DNA: TGTGCCAGCAGTTTACGGTACAGGGGAGGCAATCAGCCCCAGCATTTT; CDR3: CASSLRYRGGNQPQHF
V: TRBV6-5; J: TRBJ1-2; size: NA; D: NA; DNA: TGTGCCAGCAGTTACCTCCCAGCTAGAGCTAACTATGGCTACACCTTC; CDR3: CASSYLPARANYGYTF
V: TRBV14; J: TRBJ1-1; size: NA; D: TRBD1; DNA: TGTGCCAGCAGCCAAAAGGGGACAGGGCTGAACACTGAAGCTTTCTTT; CDR3: CASSQKGTGLNTEAFF
V: TRBV19; J: TRBJ1-5; size: NA; D: NA; DNA: TGTGCCAGTAGTACACAGGTCAATCAGCCCCAGCATTTT; CDR3: CASSTQVNQPQHF
V: TRBV24-1; J: TRBJ1-2; size: NA; D: TRBD1; DNA: TGTGCCACCAAGGGCAGGGGGGACTATGGCTACACCTTC; CDR3: CATKGRGDYGYTF
V: TRBV28; J: TRBJ1-3; size: NA; D: TRBD1; DNA: TGTGCCAGCAGTACACGGGACAGAGGAAACACCATATATTTT; CDR3: CASSTRDRGNTIYF
V: TRBV7-9; J: TRBJ1-3; size: NA; D: TRBD1; DNA: TGTGCCAGCAGCTTAGTGACAGGGCTCTCTGGAAACACCATATATTTT; CDR3: CASSLVTGLSGNTIYF
V: TRBV5-5; J: TRBJ1-5; size: NA; D: NA; DNA: TGTGCCAGCAGCTTGCCGGGTCAGAGCAATCAGCCCCAGCATTTT; CDR3: CASSLPGQSNQPQHF
V: TRBV28; J: TRBJ1-4; size: NA; D: NA; DNA: TGTGCCAGCACTTTGGACAGTAATGAAAAACTGTTTTTT; CDR3: CASTLDSNEKLFF
V: TRBV5-1; J: TRBJ2-1; size: NA; D: TRBD1; DNA: TGCGCCAGCAGGTCTACCGGGACAGGAGGCAATGAGCAGTTCTTC; CDR3: CASRSTGTGGNEQFF
V: TRBV4-1; J: TRBJ1-2; size: few; D: NA; DNA: TGCGCCAGCAGCCAAGATCGGGTTCTAAAGGGCTACACCTTC; CDR3: CASSQDRVLKGYTF
V: TRBV11-2; J: TRBJ1-5; size: NA; D: TRBD1; DNA: TGTGCCAGCAGCTTAGATGGGGACAGGGGGTGGCAGCCCCAGCATTTT; CDR3: CASSLDGDRGWQPQHF
V: TRBV2; J: TRBJ1-1; size: NA; D: NA; DNA: TGTGCCAGCAGTGAAACAATATTTCTTTGGGCTTTCTTT; CDR3: CASSETIFLWAFF
V: TRBV5-1; J: TRBJ1-3; size: NA; D: NA; DNA: TGCGCCAGCAGCATCACGAGGGACTCTGGAAACACCATATATTTT; CDR3: CASSITRDSGNTIYF
V: TRBV19; J: TRBJ1-1; size: NA; D: TRBD1; DNA: TGTGCCAGTAGTATCGGGACAGGGGGCAACATGAACACTGAAGCTTTCTTT; CDR3: CASSIGTGGNMNTEAFF
V: TRBV5-5; J: TRBJ2-2; size: NA; D: TRBD1; DNA: TGTGCCAGCAGCCCGGACAGGTTAAGGACCGGGGAGCTGTTTTTT; CDR3: CASSPDRLRTGELFF
V: TRBV9; J: TRBJ2-7; size: few; D: NA; DNA: TGTGCCAGCAGCCTTCCTTCCGGAGACTACTCCCTCGGCTCCTACGAGCAGTACTTC; CDR3: CASSLPSGDYSLGSYEQYF
V: TRBV24-1; J: TRBJ2-3; size: NA; D: TRBD1; DNA: TGTGCCACCAGTGACCCGACAGGGGGCGAAAAAGATACGCAGTATTTT; CDR3: CATSDPTGGEKDTQYF
V: TRBV9; J: TRBJ1-5; size: NA; D: NA; DNA: TGTGCCAGCAGCGTAGGAGACAGTCGCAATCAGCCCCAGCATTTT; CDR3: CASSVGDSRNQPQHF
V: TRBV4-2; J: TRBJ1-2; size: once; D: NA; DNA: TGTGCCAGCAGCCGCGTAAAAGACTCTAACTATGGCTACACCTTC; CDR3: CASSRVKDSNYGYTF
V: TRBV21-1; J: TRBJ1-2; size: once; D: NA; DNA: TGTGCCAGCAGCACCCCCGACAGATCTAACTATGGCTACACCTTC; CDR3: CASSTPDRSNYGYTF
V: TRBV6-5; J: TRBJ1-1; size: NA; D: NA; DNA: TGTGCCAGCAGTTACATGGGGCACACTGAAGCTTTCTTT; CDR3: CASSYMGHTEAFF
V: TRBV4-3; J: TRBJ1-2; size: NA; D: TRBD1; DNA: TGCGCCAGCAGCCTGCGACAGGGGAAGAATAGTGGCTACACCTTC; CDR3: CASSLRQGKNSGYTF
V: TRBV5-6; J: TRBJ2-1; size: NA; D: NA; DNA: TGTGCCAGCAGCTTGGGGAGGAGCTCCTACAATGAGCAGTTCTTC; CDR3: CASSLGRSSYNEQFF
V: TRBV5-6; J: TRBJ2-7; size: NA; D: TRBD2; DNA: TGTGCCAGCAGCAGACTAGCGGGGGTGACCTACGAGCAGTACTTC; CDR3: CASSRLAGVTYEQYF
V: TRBV3-1/TRBV3-2; J: TRBJ1-3; size: few; D: NA; DNA: TGTGCCAGCAGCCAAGCCCGAGTACAGAGCTCTGGAAACACCATATATTTT; CDR3: CASSQARVQSSGNTIYF
V: TRBV19; J: TRBJ1-1; size: once; D: NA; DNA: TGTGCCAGTACCAACCACCCCGGTGGAGCTTTCTTT; CDR3: CASTNHPGGAFF
V: TRBV6-2/TRBV6-3; J: TRBJ2-1; size: NA; D: NA; DNA: TGTGCCAGCAGTGGGATACAGGGTAATGAGCAGTTCTTC; CDR3: CASSGIQGNEQFF
V: TRBV19; J: TRBJ2-1; size: NA; D: TRBD2; DNA: TGTGCCAGTAGTTTTGGCGGGAGATACAATGAGCAGTTCTTC; CDR3: CASSFGGRYNEQFF
V: TRBV4-2; J: TRBJ1-3; size: NA; D: NA; DNA: TGTGCCAGCACCCCAACTAGCTACTCTGGAAACACCATATATTTT; CDR3: CASTPTSYSGNTIYF
V: TRBV28; J: TRBJ2-2; size: NA; D: NA; DNA: TGTGCCACCCAGTTTCCCGTGCCAGTAAGCTGGGCGCGAGATTCTGGGAACACCGGGGAGCTGTTTTTT; CDR3: CATQFPVPVSWARDSGNTGELFF
V: TRBV7-8; J: TRBJ2-2; size: NA; D: TRBD1; DNA: TGTGCCAGCAGCTTAAGGACAGGGTACACCGGGGAGCTGTTTTTT; CDR3: CASSLRTGYTGELFF
V: TRBV2; J: TRBJ2-1; size: NA; D: TRBD2; DNA: TGTGCCAGCATTCCCGGGACTAGCGGGTCCAAACAGTTCTTC; CDR3: CASIPGTSGSKQFF
V: TRBV24-1; J: TRBJ2-2; size: NA; D: NA; DNA: TGTGCCACCAGTGATAAGGGGGCCGGGGAGCTGTTTTTT; CDR3: CATSDKGAGELFF
V: TRBV10-2; J: TRBJ1-2; size: NA; D: NA; DNA: TGCGCCAGCAGTCTCTCGCATAGCGTCTATGGCTACACCTTC; CDR3: CASSLSHSVYGYTF